This TCR beta chain was sequenced for a study of spatial heterogeneity in lung cancer. Across the study: Sequencing consistently turned up more beta-chain sequences than alpha-chain sequences.

Unique molecular identifiers tagged every individual TCR cDNA molecule. TCRdb re-called the 5' RACE reads with MiXCR, one entry per CDR3 protein. This table has some 39,000 distinct CDR3 sequences, 6.5% to 8.5% appearing once. Time point denoted: sample taken at primary tumor resection. The authors sequenced whole RNA from tumor, nontumor lung or frozen PBMC without sorting. Germline CDR1 reads SGHRS; CDR2 reads YFSETQ. Trimming removed 1 base from V and 5 bases from J, with 8 bases in between. This CDR3 is built from 13 residues. General observations from the study: Resection blood, more than follow-up blood, showed ubiquitous expanded tumor TCRs.

This clonotype was seen at least ten times. Its specificity is not known. This chain joins TRBV5-1 and TRBJ2-3; no definite D call. The source material was PBMCs, sampled at surgery. This receptor was taken from a female donor with early-stage non-small cell lung cancer. The DNA for the CDR3 is TGCGCCAGCAGCTTGAGTATGGGAGATACGCAGTATTTT. This codes for CASSLSMGDTQYF. The complete variable domain, with remaining parts taken from reference TRBV5-1 and TRBJ2-3, reads KAGVTQTPRYLIKTRGQQVTLSCSPISGHRSVSWYQQTPGQGLQFLFEYFSETQRNKGNFPGRFSGRQFSNSRSEMNVSTLELGDSALYLCASSLSMGDTQYFGPGTRLTVL.